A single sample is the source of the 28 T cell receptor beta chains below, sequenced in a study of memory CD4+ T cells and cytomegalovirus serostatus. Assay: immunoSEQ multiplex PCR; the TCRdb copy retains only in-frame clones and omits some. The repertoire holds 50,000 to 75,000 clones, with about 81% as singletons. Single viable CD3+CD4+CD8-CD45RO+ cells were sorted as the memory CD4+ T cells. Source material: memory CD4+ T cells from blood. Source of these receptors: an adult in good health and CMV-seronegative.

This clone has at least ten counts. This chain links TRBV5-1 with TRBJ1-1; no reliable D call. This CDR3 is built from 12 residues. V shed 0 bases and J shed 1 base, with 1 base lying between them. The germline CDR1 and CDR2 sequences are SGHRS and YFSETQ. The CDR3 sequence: CASSLANTEAFF. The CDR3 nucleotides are TGCGCCAGCAGCTTGGCGAACACTGAAGCTTTCTTT.

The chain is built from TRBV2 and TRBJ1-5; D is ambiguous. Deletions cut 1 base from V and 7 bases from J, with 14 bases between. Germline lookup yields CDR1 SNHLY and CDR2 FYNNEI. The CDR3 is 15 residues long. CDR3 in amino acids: CASSEVRGRNQPQHF. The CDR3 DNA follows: TGTGCCAGCAGTGAAGTTCGGGGAAGGAACCAGCCCCAGCATTTT.

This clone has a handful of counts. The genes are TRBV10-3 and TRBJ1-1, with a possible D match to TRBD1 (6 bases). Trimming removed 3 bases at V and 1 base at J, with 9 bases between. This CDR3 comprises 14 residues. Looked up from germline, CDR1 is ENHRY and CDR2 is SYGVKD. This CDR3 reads CAISDRGPNTEAFF. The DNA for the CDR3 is TGTGCCATCAGTGACAGGGGCCCGAACACTGAAGCTTTCTTT.

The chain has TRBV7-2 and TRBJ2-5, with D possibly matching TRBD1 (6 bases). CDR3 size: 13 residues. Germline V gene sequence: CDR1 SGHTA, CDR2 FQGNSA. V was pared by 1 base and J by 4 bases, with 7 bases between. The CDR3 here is CASSLGGGETQYF. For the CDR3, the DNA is TGTGCCAGCAGCTTAGGAGGGGGAGAGACCCAGTACTTC.

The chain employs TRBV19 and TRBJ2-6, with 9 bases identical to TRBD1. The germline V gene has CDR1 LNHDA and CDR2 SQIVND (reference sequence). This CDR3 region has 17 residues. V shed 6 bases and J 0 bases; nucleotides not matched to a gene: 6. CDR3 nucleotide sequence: TGTGCCAGTAGCCCGGGACAGGGAAGCTCTGGGGCCAACGTCCTGACTTTC. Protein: CASSPGQGSSGANVLTF. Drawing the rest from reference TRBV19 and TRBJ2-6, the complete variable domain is DGGITQSPKYLFRKEGQNVTLSCEQNLNHDAMYWYRQDPGQGLRLIYYSQIVNDFQKGDIAEGYSVSREKKESFPLTVTSAQKNPTAFYLCASSPGQGSSGANVLTFGAGSRLTVL.

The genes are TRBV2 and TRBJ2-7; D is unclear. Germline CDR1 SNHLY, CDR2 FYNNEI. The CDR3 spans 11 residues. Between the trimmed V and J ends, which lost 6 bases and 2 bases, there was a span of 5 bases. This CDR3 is CASRATYEQYF. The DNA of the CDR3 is TGTGCCAGCAGGGCCACCTACGAGCAGTACTTC.

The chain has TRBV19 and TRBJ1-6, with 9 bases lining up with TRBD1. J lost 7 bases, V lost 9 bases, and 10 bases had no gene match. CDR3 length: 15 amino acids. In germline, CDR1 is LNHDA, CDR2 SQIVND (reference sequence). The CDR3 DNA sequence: TGTGCCAGCACCCCACAGGGGGCTCCCAATTCACCCCTCCACTTT. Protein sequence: CASTPQGAPNSPLHF.

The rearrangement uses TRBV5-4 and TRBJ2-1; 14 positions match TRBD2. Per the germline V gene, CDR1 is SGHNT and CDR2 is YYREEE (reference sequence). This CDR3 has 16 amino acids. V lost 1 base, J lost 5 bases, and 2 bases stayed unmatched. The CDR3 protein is CASSLKGLAGDNEQFF. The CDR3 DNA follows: TGTGCCAGCAGCTTGAAGGGACTAGCGGGGGACAATGAGCAGTTCTTC.

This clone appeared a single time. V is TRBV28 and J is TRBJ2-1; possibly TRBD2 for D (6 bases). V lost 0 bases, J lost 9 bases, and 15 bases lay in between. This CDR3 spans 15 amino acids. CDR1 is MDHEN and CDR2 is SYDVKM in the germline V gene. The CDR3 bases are TGTGCCAGCAGTTTATGGGGTCGTCGGGAGAGTGAGCAGTTCTTC. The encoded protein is CASSLWGRRESEQFF.

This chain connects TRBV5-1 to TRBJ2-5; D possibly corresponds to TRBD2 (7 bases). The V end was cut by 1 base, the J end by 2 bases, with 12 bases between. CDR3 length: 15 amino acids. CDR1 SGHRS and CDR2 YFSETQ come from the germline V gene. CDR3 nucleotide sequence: TGCGCCAGCAGCTTGTTTGGGAGGGGGCAAGAGACCCAGTACTTC. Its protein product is CASSLFGRGQETQYF.

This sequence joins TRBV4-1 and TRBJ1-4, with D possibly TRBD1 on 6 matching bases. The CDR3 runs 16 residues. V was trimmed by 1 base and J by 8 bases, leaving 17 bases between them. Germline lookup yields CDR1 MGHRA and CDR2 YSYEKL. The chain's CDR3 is CASSQGLRGIGEKLFF. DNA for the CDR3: TGCGCCAGCAGCCAAGGCCTCAGGGGCATCGGGGAAAAACTGTTTTTT.

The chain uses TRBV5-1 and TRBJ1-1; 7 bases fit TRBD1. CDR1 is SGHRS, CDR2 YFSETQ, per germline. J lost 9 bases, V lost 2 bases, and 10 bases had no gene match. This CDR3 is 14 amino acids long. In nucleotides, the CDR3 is TGCGCCAGCAGCTTTACTCGACAGGGTGATAAAGCTTTCTTT. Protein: CASSFTRQGDKAFF.

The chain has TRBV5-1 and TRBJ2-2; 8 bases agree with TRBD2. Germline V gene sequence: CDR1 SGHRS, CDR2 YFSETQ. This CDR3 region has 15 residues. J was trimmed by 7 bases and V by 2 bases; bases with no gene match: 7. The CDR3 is CASSLSGRRDGELFF. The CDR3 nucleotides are TGCGCCAGCAGCTTAAGCGGGAGAAGAGACGGGGAGCTGTTTTTT. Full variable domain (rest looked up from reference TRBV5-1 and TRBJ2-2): KAGVTQTPRYLIKTRGQQVTLSCSPISGHRSVSWYQQTPGQGLQFLFEYFSETQRNKGNFPGRFSGRQFSNSRSEMNVSTLELGDSALYLCASSLSGRRDGELFFGEGSRLTVL.

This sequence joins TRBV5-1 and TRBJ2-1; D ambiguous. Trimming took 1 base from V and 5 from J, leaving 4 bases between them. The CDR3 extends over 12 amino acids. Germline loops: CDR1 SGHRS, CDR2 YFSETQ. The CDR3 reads CASSLRNNEQFF. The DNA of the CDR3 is TGCGCCAGCAGCTTGAGGAACAATGAGCAGTTCTTC.

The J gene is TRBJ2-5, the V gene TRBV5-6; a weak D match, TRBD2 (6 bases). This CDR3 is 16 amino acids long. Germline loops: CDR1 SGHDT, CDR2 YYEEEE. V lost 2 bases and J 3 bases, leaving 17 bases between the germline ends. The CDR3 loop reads CASSFYGPGREETQYF. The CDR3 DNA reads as TGTGCCAGCAGCTTCTATGGTCCCGGGAGAGAAGAGACCCAGTACTTC.

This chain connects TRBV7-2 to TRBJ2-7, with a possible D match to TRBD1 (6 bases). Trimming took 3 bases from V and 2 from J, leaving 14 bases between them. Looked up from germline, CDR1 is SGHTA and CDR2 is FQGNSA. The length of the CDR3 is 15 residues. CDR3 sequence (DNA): TGTGCCAGCAGCTTCATACAGGGTGGGACCTACGAGCAGTACTTC. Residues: CASSFIQGGTYEQYF. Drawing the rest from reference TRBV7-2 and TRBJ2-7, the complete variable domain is GAGVSQSPSNKVTEKGKDVELRCDPISGHTALYWYRQSLGQGLEFLIYFQGNSAPDKSGLPSDRFSAERTGGSVSTLTIQRTQQEDSAVYLCASSFIQGGTYEQYFGPGTRLTVT.

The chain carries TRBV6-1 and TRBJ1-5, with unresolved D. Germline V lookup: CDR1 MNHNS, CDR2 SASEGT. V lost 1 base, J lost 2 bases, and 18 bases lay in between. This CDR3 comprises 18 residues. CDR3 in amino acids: CASSEGEKDPAGNQPQHF. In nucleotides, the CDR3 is TGTGCCAGCAGTGAAGGGGAAAAGGATCCCGCGGGCAATCAGCCCCAGCATTTT.

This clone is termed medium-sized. The CDR3 region has the DNA TGTGCCAGCTATCGTGTGTACACCGGGGAGCTGTTTTTT. Amino acids: CASYRVYTGELFF. The rearrangement uses TRBV11-2 and TRBJ2-2; D gene unclear. Trimming cost V 8 bases and J 3 bases, with 10 bases left between them. CDR3 length: 13 residues. CDR1 is SGHAT, CDR2 FQNNGV, per germline.

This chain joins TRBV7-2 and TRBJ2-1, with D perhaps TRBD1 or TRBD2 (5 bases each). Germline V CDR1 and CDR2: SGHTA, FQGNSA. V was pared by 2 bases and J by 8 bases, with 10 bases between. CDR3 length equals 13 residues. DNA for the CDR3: TGTGCCAGCAGCTTAAGGCGAGGGGATGAGCAGTTCTTC. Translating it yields CASSLRRGDEQFF.

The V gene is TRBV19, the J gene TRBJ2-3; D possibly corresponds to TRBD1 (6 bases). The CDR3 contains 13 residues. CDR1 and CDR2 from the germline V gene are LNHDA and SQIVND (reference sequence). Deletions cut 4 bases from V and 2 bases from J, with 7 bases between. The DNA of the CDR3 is TGTGCCAGTAGTAGGGACAACACAGATACGCAGTATTTT. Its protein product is CASSRDNTDTQYF.

The CDR3 DNA follows: TGTGCCAGCAGTGGAAGACAGGGTCAGAACACTGAAGCTTTCTTT. Its protein product is CASSGRQGQNTEAFF. The V gene is TRBV2, the J gene TRBJ1-1; 7 positions agree with TRBD1. The CDR3 has 15 amino acids. V shed 4 bases, J shed 1 base, and the junction held 6 bases outside the gene matches. Germline V lookup: CDR1 SNHLY, CDR2 FYNNEI.

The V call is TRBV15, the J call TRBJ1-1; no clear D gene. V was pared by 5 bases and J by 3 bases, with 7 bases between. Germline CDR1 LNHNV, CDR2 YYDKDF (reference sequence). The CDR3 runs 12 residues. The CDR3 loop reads CATSFGDTEAFF. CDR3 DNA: TGTGCCACCAGCTTCGGAGACACTGAAGCTTTCTTT.

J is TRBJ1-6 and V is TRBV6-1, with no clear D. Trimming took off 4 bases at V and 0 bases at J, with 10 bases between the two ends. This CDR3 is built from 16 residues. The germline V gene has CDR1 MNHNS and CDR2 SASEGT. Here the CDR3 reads CASSARANSYNSPLHF. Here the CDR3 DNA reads TGTGCCAGCAGTGCCCGGGCGAACTCCTATAATTCACCCCTCCACTTT.

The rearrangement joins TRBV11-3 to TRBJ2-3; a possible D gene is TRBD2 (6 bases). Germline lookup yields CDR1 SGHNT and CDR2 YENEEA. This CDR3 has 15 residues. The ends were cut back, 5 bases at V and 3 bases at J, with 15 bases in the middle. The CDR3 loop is CASSTSRLVTDTQYF. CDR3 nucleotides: TGTGCCAGCAGCACCTCCCGACTAGTTACAGATACGCAGTATTTT.

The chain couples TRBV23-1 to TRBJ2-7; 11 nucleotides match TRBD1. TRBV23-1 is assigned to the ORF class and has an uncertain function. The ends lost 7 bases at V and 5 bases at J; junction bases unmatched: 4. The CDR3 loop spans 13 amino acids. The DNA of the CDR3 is TGCGCCAGCACCGAGGGACAGGGGGACGAGCAGTACTTC. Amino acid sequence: CASTEGQGDEQYF.

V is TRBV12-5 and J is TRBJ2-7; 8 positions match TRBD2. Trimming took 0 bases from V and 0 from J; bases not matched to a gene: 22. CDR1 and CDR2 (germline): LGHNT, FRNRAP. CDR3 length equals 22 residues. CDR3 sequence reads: CASGLVKNRDPREGGTSYEQYF. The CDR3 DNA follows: TGTGCTAGTGGTTTGGTAAAGAACAGGGATCCCCGGGAGGGAGGTACCTCCTACGAGCAGTACTTC.

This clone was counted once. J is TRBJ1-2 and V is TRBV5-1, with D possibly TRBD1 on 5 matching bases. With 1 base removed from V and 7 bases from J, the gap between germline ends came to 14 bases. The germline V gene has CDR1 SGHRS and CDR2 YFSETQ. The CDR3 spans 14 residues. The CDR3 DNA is TGCGCCAGCAGCTTGAGGGGTCAGCCGGCTGGCTACACCTTC. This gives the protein CASSLRGQPAGYTF.

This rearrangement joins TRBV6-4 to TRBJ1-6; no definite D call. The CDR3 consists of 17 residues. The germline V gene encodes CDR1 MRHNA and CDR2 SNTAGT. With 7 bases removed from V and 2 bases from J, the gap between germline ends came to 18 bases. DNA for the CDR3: TGTGCCAGCATCCCGCCCCCGGCAGGCCCCTATAATTCACCCCTCCACTTT. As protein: CASIPPPAGPYNSPLHF.